These 17 T cell receptor beta chains originate from one sample sequenced in a study of T cell repertoires in cytomegalovirus infection (dated by TCRdb to between 2019 and 2020). Instrument on record: Illumina HiSeq 1500. Using fastp at Q25 and MiXCR, TCRdb reprocessed the public reads and kept productive beta chains. Each CDR3 protein gets just one entry, which takes the most common genes and DNA from the rows behind it. This sample lists approximately 630,000 distinct CDR3 sequences; 24% were detected once. The top ten clonotypes cover roughly 8% of the sample. Material: CD8+ T cells from PBMCs. All receptors come from a human donor in good health (CMV status not recorded). Some clones in this sample may be carry-over from other donors' samples.

This clonotype was detected ten times or more. The chain carries TRBV7-6 and TRBJ1-1, with no clear D. The germline gives CDR1 SGHVS, CDR2 FNYEAQ. V lost 2 bases to trimming and J lost 1 base, with 8 bases between them. The CDR3 loop spans 14 amino acids. The CDR3 spells CASSLTGENTEAFF. The CDR3 nucleotides are TGTGCCAGCAGCTTAACCGGGGAGAACACTGAAGCTTTCTTT. The full variable domain, with the rest looked up from reference TRBV7-6 and TRBJ1-1, is GAGVSQSPRYKVTKRGQDVALRCDPISGHVSLYWYRQALGQGPEFLTYFNYEAQQDKSGLPNDRFSAERPEGSISTLTIQRTEQRDSAMYRCASSLTGENTEAFFGQGTRLTVV.

This clonotype was recorded many times. V gene TRBV28 combines with J gene TRBJ2-2, with D unresolved. The V and J ends lost 3 bases and 4 bases respectively, with 12 bases between them. Germline values: CDR1 MDHEN, CDR2 SYDVKM. The CDR3 is 15 amino acids. The CDR3, as DNA: TGTGCCAGCAGTTTTTTGCGGTTAGTCACCGGGGAGCTGTTTTTT. Amino acid sequence: CASSFLRLVTGELFF.

This clonotype was recorded a few times. This chain links TRBV2 with TRBJ2-1; D gene uncertain. This CDR3 contains 12 residues. Trimming took 2 bases from V and 8 from J, leaving 7 bases between them. CDR1 SNHLY and CDR2 FYNNEI come from the germline V gene. The CDR3 spells CASSEIVDEQFF. The CDR3 DNA reads as TGTGCCAGCAGTGAAATTGTCGATGAGCAGTTCTTC.

This clonotype was recorded a few times. The CDR3 nucleotides are TGTGCCAGTAGTATAGACTGGGGACTAGCGGAGGCCCAAGAGACCCAGTACTTC. Protein sequence: CASSIDWGLAEAQETQYF. The V gene is TRBV19, the J gene TRBJ2-5; TRBD2 aligns across 11 bases. After removal of 0 bases from V and 1 base from J, the junction contained 7 bases not matched to a gene. The germline V gene encodes CDR1 LNHDA and CDR2 SQIVND (reference sequence). This CDR3 comprises 18 residues. Based on the CDR3 plus reference TRBV19 and TRBJ2-5, the full variable domain is DGGITQSPKYLFRKEGQNVTLSCEQNLNHDAMYWYRQDPGQGLRLIYYSQIVNDFQKGDIAEGYSVSREKKESFPLTVTSAQKNPTAFYLCASSIDWGLAEAQETQYFGPGTRLLVL.

The table lists this clonotype with a few counts. The chain employs TRBV6-2 or TRBV6-3 and TRBJ1-5; TRBD1 agrees at 11 bases. CDR3 length: 14 amino acids. The germline CDR1 and CDR2 sequences are MNHEY and SVGEGT. Germline trimming cut 8 bases from V and 5 bases from J; bases unmatched to any gene: 5. CDR3 region: CASHRTGGYQPQHF. The CDR3 DNA follows: TGTGCCAGCCACAGGACAGGGGGCTATCAGCCCCAGCATTTT.

This clonotype was picked up many times. V is TRBV7-8 and J is TRBJ2-5; D is possibly TRBD2 (5 bases). Per germline, CDR1 SGHVS and CDR2 FQNEAQ. V lost 3 bases, J lost 1 base, and 15 bases lay in between. The CDR3 covers 16 residues. The CDR3 sequence is CASSFGEYGPQETQYF. The DNA of the CDR3 is TGTGCCAGCAGCTTCGGGGAGTATGGCCCCCAAGAGACCCAGTACTTC.

Ten or more counts support this clonotype. The chain recombines TRBV7-8 with TRBJ2-7, with 7 bases matching TRBD2. The CDR3 totals 15 residues. V lost 5 bases, J lost 3 bases, and 10 bases stayed unmatched. Germline-derived CDR1 and CDR2 are SGHVS and FQNEAQ. The CDR3 protein is CASSPTRGGNYEQYV. For the CDR3, the DNA is TGTGCCAGCAGCCCCACCCGGGGAGGGAACTACGAGCAGTACGTC.

There are a few counts of this clonotype. This chain links TRBV5-6 with TRBJ2-2; D remains ambiguous. The CDR3 runs 16 residues. Looked up from germline, CDR1 is SGHDT and CDR2 is YYEEEE. Trimming took 7 bases from V and 1 from J, leaving 17 bases between them. The CDR3, as DNA: TGTGCCAGCTTAAGGACCAGGAAACAGAACACCGGGGAGCTGTTTTTT. The encoded protein is CASLRTRKQNTGELFF. The full variable domain, its missing parts supplied by reference TRBV5-6 and TRBJ2-2, is DAGVTQSPTHLIKTRGQQVTLRCSPKSGHDTVSWYQQALGQGPQFIFQYYEEEERQRGNFPDRFSGHQFPNYSSELNVNALLLGDSALYLCASLRTRKQNTGELFFGEGSRLTVL.

This clonotype was recorded many times. The rearrangement links TRBV12-3 or TRBV12-4 to TRBJ1-1; perhaps TRBD1 as D (5 bases). The CDR3 is 12 amino acids. With 6 bases removed from V and 1 base from J, the gap between germline ends came to 6 bases. The CDR3 loop is CASRDKNTEAFF. In DNA, the CDR3 is TGTGCCAGCAGGGACAAGAACACTGAAGCTTTCTTT.

This clonotype was seen more than once but under ten times. The chain uses TRBV12-5 and TRBJ2-1; 9 bases map to TRBD1. V gave up 1 base and J gave up 6 bases; unmatched junction bases: 4. CDR1 and CDR2 (germline): LGHNT, FRNRAP. The CDR3 spans 15 residues. The CDR3 DNA sequence: TGTGCTAGTGGTTTGGGACAGGGGGGAATCAATGAGCAGTTCTTC. Encoded protein: CASGLGQGGINEQFF.

This clonotype appeared a few times. The gene calls are TRBV29-1 and TRBJ2-2; D unclear. Per the germline V gene, CDR1 is SQVTM and CDR2 is ANQGSEA. V dropped 5 bases and J dropped 6 bases, with 10 bases sitting between them. This CDR3 comprises 12 residues. The CDR3 DNA is TGCAGCGTTTTACAGCTCTCCGGGGAGCTGTTTTTT. Protein product: CSVLQLSGELFF.

This clonotype was counted only a few times. V and J are TRBV11-2 and TRBJ1-1, with 7 bases identical to TRBD1. Germline CDR1 is SGHAT and CDR2 is FQNNGV. V shed 0 bases and J 5 bases; nucleotides not matched to a gene: 3. The CDR3 runs 14 residues. The CDR3 loop reads CASSLETGLTEAFF. As DNA, the CDR3 is TGTGCCAGCAGCTTAGAGACAGGGTTGACTGAAGCTTTCTTT.

This clonotype was seen a handful of times. The rearrangement joins TRBV2 to TRBJ2-1, with 7 bases lining up with TRBD1. Germline V gene sequence: CDR1 SNHLY, CDR2 FYNNEI. The trim removed 10 bases at V and 0 bases at J, leaving 12 bases unmatched. There are 16 residues in the CDR3. The CDR3 sequence: CATLWGQFSSYNEQFF. DNA for the CDR3: TGTGCCACCTTATGGGGACAGTTCAGCTCCTACAATGAGCAGTTCTTC.

The table lists this clonotype with a few counts. V and J are TRBV7-9 and TRBJ1-3; D not resolved. Germline CDR1 is SEHNR and CDR2 is FQNEAQ (reference sequence). Trimming removed 5 bases from V and 0 bases from J, with 14 bases in between. This CDR3 spans 16 amino acids. The CDR3, as DNA: TGTGCCAGCAGCCACCCGGACGGCCTCTCTGGAAACACCATATATTTT. Translation: CASSHPDGLSGNTIYF.

This clonotype was counted a few times. This chain joins TRBV7-9 and TRBJ2-3; no definite D call. With 5 bases removed from V and 1 base from J, the gap between germline ends came to 10 bases. This CDR3 has 14 residues. The germline V gene encodes CDR1 SEHNR and CDR2 FQNEAQ (reference sequence). The CDR3 DNA reads as TGTGCCAGCAGCACCCGACTGCGCACAGATACGCAGTATTTT. Amino acid sequence: CASSTRLRTDTQYF.

The table lists this clonotype with many counts. The CDR3 loop reads CASSSRGGPQETQYF. The CDR3 DNA follows: TGTGCCAGCAGCTCTCGAGGGGGGCCCCAAGAGACCCAGTACTTC. The chain employs TRBV7-9 and TRBJ2-5; tentatively, D is TRBD1 or TRBD2 (6 bases each). The CDR3 contains 15 residues. With 4 bases removed from V and 1 base from J, the gap between germline ends came to 13 bases. The germline V gene has CDR1 SEHNR and CDR2 FQNEAQ (reference sequence).

V and J are TRBV5-1 and TRBJ1-2, with 9 bases aligning to TRBD1. Germline V gives CDR1 SGHRS, CDR2 YFSETQ. The CDR3 runs 13 residues. The trim removed 4 bases at V and 6 bases at J, leaving 4 bases unmatched. CDR3 in DNA: TGCGCCAGCAGCCAGTGGACAGGGGATGGCTACACCTTC. This gives the protein CASSQWTGDGYTF. Using reference TRBV5-1 and TRBJ1-2 for the parts outside the CDR3, the full variable domain is KAGVTQTPRYLIKTRGQQVTLSCSPISGHRSVSWYQQTPGQGLQFLFEYFSETQRNKGNFPGRFSGRQFSNSRSEMNVSTLELGDSALYLCASSQWTGDGYTFGSGTRLTVV.